This T cell receptor (beta chain) was captured in a study of vaccination effects on CD4 cells after COVID-19. The V and J ends lost 3 bases and 5 bases respectively, with 14 bases between them. The CDR3 has 14 amino acids. CDR1 and CDR2 from the germline V gene are SGHTA and FQGNSA. Note on this clone: Its antigen remains unknown.

The ViraFEST assay expanded antigen-specific CD4+ T cells with viral peptide pools before sequencing. Having been cultured for under twelve days, the cells underwent CD4+ T cell isolation. Confirmation by PCR established that the person had SARS-CoV-2 infection between March and December 2020. At days 3 and 7, half of the medium was exchanged for IL-2 medium. The repertoire was sequenced with immunoSEQ multiplex PCR; TCRdb's copy has only in-frame clones and lacks some. The table has more than 35,000 clones, around 66% seen once. This material consisted of CD4+ T cells from PBMCs cultured with a peptide pool, taken before COVID-19 vaccination. The V gene is TRBV7-2, the J gene TRBJ2-7; D not resolved. This receptor was taken from a human donor who had a prior SARS-CoV-2 infection. The CDR3 sequence is CASSFSSLGNEQYF. CDR3 nucleotides: TGTGCCAGCAGCTTTTCCAGTTTAGGCAACGAGCAGTACTTC.